This T cell receptor beta chain was recorded in a study of early T cells in non-severe SARS-CoV-2 infection. The germline V gene encodes CDR1 SGDLS and CDR2 YYNGEE. V lost 2 bases to trimming and J lost 5 bases, with 14 bases between them. The CDR3 loop spans 14 amino acids. Attachment of unique molecular identifiers to individual cDNA molecules was performed. TCRdb re-called the 5' RACE reads with MiXCR, one entry per CDR3 protein. Of some 22,000 distinct CDR3 sequences in the sample, around 4.2% were seen once. Sequencing was carried out using whole blood. The sequence was collected from an adult who was a healthcare worker with PCR-confirmed SARS-CoV-2 infection or an uninfected control (not recorded which). The genes are TRBV9 and TRBJ2-7, with D uncertain. This CDR3 is CASSVRGEHDEQYF. The CDR3 DNA reads TGTGCCAGCAGCGTCCGTGGGGAACACGACGAGCAGTACTTC.